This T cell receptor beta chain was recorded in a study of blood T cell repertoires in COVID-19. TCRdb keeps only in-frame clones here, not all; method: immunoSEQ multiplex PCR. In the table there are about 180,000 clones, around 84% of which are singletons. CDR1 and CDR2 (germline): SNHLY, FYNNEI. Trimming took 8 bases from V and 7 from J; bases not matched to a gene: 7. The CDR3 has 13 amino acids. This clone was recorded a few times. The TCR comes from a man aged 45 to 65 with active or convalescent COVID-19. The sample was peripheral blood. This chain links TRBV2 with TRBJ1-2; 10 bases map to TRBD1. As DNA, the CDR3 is TGTGCCAGCTGGGACAGGGGAGTCGGTGGCTACACCTTC. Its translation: CASWDRGVGGYTF.